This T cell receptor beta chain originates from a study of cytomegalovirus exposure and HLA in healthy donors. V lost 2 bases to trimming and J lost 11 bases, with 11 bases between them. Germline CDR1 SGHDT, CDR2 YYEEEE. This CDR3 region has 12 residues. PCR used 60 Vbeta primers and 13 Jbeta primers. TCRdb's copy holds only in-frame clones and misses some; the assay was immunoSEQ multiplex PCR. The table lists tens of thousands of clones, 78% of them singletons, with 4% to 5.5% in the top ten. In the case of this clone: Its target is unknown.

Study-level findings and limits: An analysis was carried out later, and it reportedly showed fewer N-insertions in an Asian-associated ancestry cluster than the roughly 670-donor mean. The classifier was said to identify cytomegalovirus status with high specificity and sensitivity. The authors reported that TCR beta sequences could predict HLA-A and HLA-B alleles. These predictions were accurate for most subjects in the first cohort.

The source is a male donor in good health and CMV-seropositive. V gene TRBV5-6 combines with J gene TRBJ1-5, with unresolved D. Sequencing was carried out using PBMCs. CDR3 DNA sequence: TGTGCCAGCAGCTTACGGAATACAGCCCAGCATTTT. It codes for CASSLRNTAQHF. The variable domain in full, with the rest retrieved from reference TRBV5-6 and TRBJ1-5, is DAGVTQSPTHLIKTRGQQVTLRCSPKSGHDTVSWYQQALGQGPQFIFQYYEEEERQRGNFPDRFSGHQFPNYSSELNVNALLLGDSALYLCASSLRNTAQHFGDGTRLSIL.